These T cell receptor beta chains were read from a single sample in a study of graft-versus-host responses after intestinal transplantation. Only in-frame clones appear in the TCRdb table, and some are missing; sequencing was by immunoSEQ multiplex PCR. This table has about 99,000 clones, around 92% appearing once. No cognate antigen is known for these TCRs. The material was unstimulated CD8+ T cells sorted from spleen or lymph node cells, obtained before transplant. All receptors derive from a human donor who was the organ donor for an intestinal transplant. Both conserved end residues are part of each CDR3. A D gene is named only where the DNA matches it firmly. Clone size is shown for a subset of rows, as once, few, many or a class of expanded clone.

J gene | D gene | clone size | V gene | CDR3 DNA | CDR3 protein
TRBJ2-1 | TRBD1 | - | TRBV6-5 | TGTGCCAGCAGAGCGACAGGGATGAATGAGCAGTTCTTC | CASRATGMNEQFF
TRBJ2-7 | - | - | TRBV14 | TGTGCCAGCAGCCATGTAGGGAAGGGGTACGAGCAGTACTTC | CASSHVGKGYEQYF
TRBJ2-7 | TRBD2 | - | TRBV5-1 | TGCGCCAGCAGTATAATCGGGGGGTACTACGAGCAGTACTTC | CASSIIGGYYEQYF
TRBJ1-1 | - | - | TRBV5-4 | TGTGCCAGCAGCGGAGTCGGGAACACTGAAGCTTTCTTT | CASSGVGNTEAFF
TRBJ2-7 | TRBD2 | - | TRBV2 | TGTGCCAGCAGTGTGGGACTAGCTGGTTACGAGCAGTACTTC | CASSVGLAGYEQYF
TRBJ2-1 | TRBD2 | - | TRBV9 | TGTGCCAGCAGCGCCGCCGGGACTAGCGGGAGAAATGAGCAGTTCTTC | CASSAAGTSGRNEQFF
TRBJ2-1 | - | - | TRBV18 | TGTGCCAGCTCACCGACAGCAGGAGTCAAGAACAATGAGCAGTTCTTC | CASSPTAGVKNNEQFF
TRBJ2-3 | - | - | TRBV18 | TGTGCCAGCTCCCCCACAAGCGCCCGCACAGATACGCAGTATTTT | CASSPTSARTDTQYF
TRBJ2-7 | TRBD2 | - | TRBV19 | TGTGCCAGTAGTATAGATTGGACTAGGTTTTACGAGCAGTACTTC | CASSIDWTRFYEQYF
TRBJ1-5 | - | - | TRBV5-1 | TGCGCCAGCATCGGTTATAGGAGTTTCTGGAGCAATCAGCCCCAGCATTTT | CASIGYRSFWSNQPQHF
TRBJ1-2 | - | - | TRBV9 | TGTGCCAGCAGCGTAGGGCGCGGAGATGGCTACACCTTC | CASSVGRGDGYTF
TRBJ2-1 | TRBD1 | - | TRBV27 | TGTGCCAGCAGTTTACGGGGACAGGTCAATGAGCAGTTCTTC | CASSLRGQVNEQFF
TRBJ2-1 | TRBD2 | - | TRBV6-5 | TGTGCCAGCAGTTGGCTAGCGGGAGTGTTCTATGAGCAGTTCTTC | CASSWLAGVFYEQFF
TRBJ1-5 | TRBD1 | - | TRBV6-1 | TGTGCCAGCAGTGGCACAGGGGGCGTATATAGCAATCAGCCCCAGCATTTT | CASSGTGGVYSNQPQHF
TRBJ2-1 | TRBD2 | - | TRBV11-2 | TGTGCCAGCAGCTTAGTACGGCCTAGCGGGAGGTTTCGTGAGCAGTTCTTC | CASSLVRPSGRFREQFF
TRBJ2-7 | TRBD2 | once | TRBV5-6 | TGTGCCAGCAGCTTGGGCCTTAGCGGGGGGGCCTACGAGCAGTACTTC | CASSLGLSGGAYEQYF